Presented here are 25 T cell receptor beta chains from one specimen sequenced in a study of beta chain features in type 1 diabetes. The isolated RNA, all of it, was reverse transcribed, so expressed TCRB transcripts were what got sequenced. Sequencing used immunoSEQ multiplex PCR; TCRdb keeps in-frame clones, though not all of them. The data contain 250,000 to 350,000 clones, about 10% of them singletons. Sequenced: naive CD4+ T cells from blood. The source is a woman in her twenties or thirties in good health.

This clone was picked up a small number of times. The J gene is TRBJ2-5, the V gene TRBV29-1; 11 bases fit TRBD2. Germline V gene sequence: CDR1 SQVTM, CDR2 ANQGSEA. The CDR3 covers 14 residues. J lost 1 base, V lost 8 bases, and 6 bases had no gene match. DNA for the CDR3: TGCAGCACTATTGGACTAGCGGGCCAAGAGACCCAGTACTTC. Residues: CSTIGLAGQETQYF.

J is TRBJ1-3 and V is TRBV29-1; TRBD1 matches 8 bases. Germline V gives CDR1 SQVTM, CDR2 ANQGSEA. The trim removed 4 bases at V and 8 bases at J, leaving 10 bases unmatched. This CDR3 has 14 amino acids. CDR3 region: CSVGRRGQRDTIYF. CDR3 DNA: TGCAGCGTTGGCCGCAGGGGGCAACGGGACACCATATATTTT. The full variable domain, with the rest looked up from reference TRBV29-1 and TRBJ1-3, is SAVISQKPSRDICQRGTSLTIQCQVDSQVTMMFWYRQQPGQSLTLIATANQGSEATYESGFVIDKFPISRPNLTFSTLTVSNMSPEDSSIYLCSVGRRGQRDTIYFGEGSWLTVV.

The genes are TRBV2 and TRBJ2-1; tentative D call: TRBD1 (6 bases). Germline V gene sequence: CDR1 SNHLY, CDR2 FYNNEI. The CDR3 contains 14 residues. V lost 4 bases and J lost 2, with 9 bases in between. For the CDR3, the DNA is TGTGCCAGCAGTGTACAGGGAACCTACAATGAGCAGTTCTTC. Encoded protein: CASSVQGTYNEQFF.

This clone has only a few counts. In DNA, the CDR3 is TGTGCCAGCAGCGCCCAGATCGTAGAGGGCGGGGAGCTGTTTTTT. Amino acid sequence: CASSAQIVEGGELFF. The chain has TRBV9 and TRBJ2-2; weak D call: TRBD2 (5 bases). This CDR3 spans 15 amino acids. CDR1 is SGDLS, CDR2 YYNGEE, per germline. Trimming pared 3 bases from V and 7 bases from J, leaving 16 bases between. Full variable domain (remainder filled in from reference TRBV9 and TRBJ2-2): DSGVTQTPKHLITATGQRVTLRCSPRSGDLSVYWYQQSLDQGLQFLIQYYNGEERAKGNILERFSAQQFPDLHSELNLSSLELGDSALYFCASSAQIVEGGELFFGEGSRLTVL.

The CDR3 DNA reads as TGTGCCAGCACCATGGTACGAGGGGGAAATGAGCAGTTCTTC. As protein: CASTMVRGGNEQFF. The chain combines TRBV7-8 with TRBJ2-1, with D maybe TRBD1 (6 bases). Between the trimmed V and J ends, which lost 7 bases and 7 bases, there was a span of 17 bases. Germline CDR1 SGHVS, CDR2 FQNEAQ. The CDR3 is made up of 14 amino acids.

The chain uses TRBV5-4 and TRBJ2-3; D is possibly TRBD1 (6 bases). The CDR3 is made up of 16 amino acids. Germline CDR1 SGHNT, CDR2 YYREEE (reference sequence). Trimming left V 0 bases short and J 2 bases short, with 13 bases between. The CDR3 region is CASSLAAGDYTDTQYF. DNA of the CDR3: TGTGCCAGCAGCTTGGCCGCAGGGGATTACACAGATACGCAGTATTTT.

This clone was picked up a small number of times. The chain's CDR3 is CASKAGGVLGSIWDTQYF. CDR3 nucleotide sequence: TGTGCCAGCAAAGCGGGCGGGGTTCTGGGGAGTATTTGGGATACGCAGTATTTT. The chain combines TRBV28 with TRBJ2-3; weak D call: TRBD2 (6 bases). Germline values: CDR1 MDHEN, CDR2 SYDVKM. V dropped 7 bases and J dropped 6 bases, with 29 bases sitting between them. The CDR3 length is 18 residues.

The chain employs TRBV5-4 and TRBJ2-6; D is undetermined. The CDR3 contains 18 residues. Germline lookup yields CDR1 SGHNT and CDR2 YYREEE (reference sequence). The germline V and J ends were trimmed by 0 bases and 2 bases, with 15 bases remaining between them. The DNA for the CDR3 is TGTGCCAGCAGCTTGGGCCAGTTTCAAATTACTGGGGCCAACGTCCTGACTTTC. Translated: CASSLGQFQITGANVLTF. Variable domain in full (rest from reference TRBV5-4 and TRBJ2-6): ETGVTQSPTHLIKTRGQQVTLRCSSQSGHNTVSWYQQALGQGPQFIFQYYREEENGRGNFPPRFSGLQFPNYSSELNVNALELDDSALYLCASSLGQFQITGANVLTFGAGSRLTVL.

The rearrangement links TRBV7-2 to TRBJ1-1, with 9 bases fitting TRBD1. The CDR3 consists of 14 residues. The V gene's germline CDR1 is SGHTA and CDR2 FQGNSA. J lost 3 bases, V lost 6 bases, and 5 bases had no gene match. CDR3 sequence reads: CASSQTGGYTEAFF. CDR3 coding DNA: TGTGCCAGCAGTCAGACAGGGGGATACACTGAAGCTTTCTTT.

The chain links TRBV28 to TRBJ2-3, with D unclear. Germline CDR1 reads MDHEN; CDR2 reads SYDVKM. This CDR3 has 12 amino acids. V was clipped by 7 bases and J by 7 bases, with 12 bases between them. The CDR3 is CASTNPLYTQYF. Here the CDR3 DNA reads TGTGCCAGCACTAACCCCCTCTATACGCAGTATTTT.

The chain joins TRBV18 to TRBJ2-1; 11 positions agree with TRBD2. Germline-derived CDR1 and CDR2 are KGHSH and LQKENI. The junction had 5 bases not matched to a gene; V was cut back by 2 bases and J by 5 bases. The CDR3 covers 16 residues. CDR3 residues: CASSPKGLAVNNEQFF. The CDR3 nucleotides read TGTGCCAGCTCACCAAAGGGACTAGCGGTAAACAATGAGCAGTTCTTC. Using reference TRBV18 and TRBJ2-1 for the parts outside the CDR3, the full variable domain is NAGVMQNPRHLVRRRGQEARLRCSPMKGHSHVYWYRQLPEEGLKFMVYLQKENIIDESGMPKERFSAEFPKEGPSILRIQQVVRGDSAAYFCASSPKGLAVNNEQFFGPGTRLTVL.

This clone occurred a few times. The J gene is TRBJ2-1, the V gene TRBV18; a weak D match, TRBD1 (6 bases). Germline V gene sequence: CDR1 KGHSH, CDR2 LQKENI. The V end lost 5 bases, the J end lost 10 bases, and 21 bases lay between the germline ends. The CDR3 covers 15 residues. CDR3 nucleotides: TGTGCCAGCTCATCAGAGGAACAGGGTCTACGGGAGCAGTTCTTC. It translates to CASSSEEQGLREQFF.

In its sample, this clone was seen a few times. The rearrangement links TRBV29-1 to TRBJ2-3; D remains unclear. CDR1 is SQVTM, CDR2 ANQGSEA, per germline. The CDR3 has 13 residues. With 3 bases removed from V and 4 bases from J, the gap between germline ends came to 11 bases. CDR3: CSVDLRRADTQYF. The CDR3 DNA is TGCAGCGTTGATCTTCGGAGAGCAGATACGCAGTATTTT.

This chain connects TRBV29-1 to TRBJ2-1; 8 nucleotides agree with TRBD2. This CDR3 is built from 12 residues. The V gene's germline CDR1 is SQVTM and CDR2 ANQGSEA. The trim removed 4 bases at V and 8 bases at J, leaving 4 bases unmatched. The CDR3 coding sequence is TGCAGCGTTGCGCCGGGGGGGGATGAGCAGTTCTTC. Encoded protein: CSVAPGGDEQFF.

J is TRBJ2-7 and V is TRBV10-3; TRBD1 matches at 9 bases. This CDR3 spans 15 amino acids. J gave up 4 bases and V 4 bases, and 8 bases lay outside the gene matches. The germline V gene has CDR1 ENHRY and CDR2 SYGVKD. The CDR3 is CAISALDRGGYEQYF. The CDR3 DNA is TGTGCCATCAGTGCTCTGGACAGGGGTGGGTACGAGCAGTACTTC.

The chain combines TRBV29-1 with TRBJ2-4; the D gene is possibly TRBD1 (6 bases). The length of the CDR3 is 16 residues. In germline, CDR1 is SQVTM, CDR2 ANQGSEA. V was trimmed by 1 base and J by 10 bases, leaving 23 bases between them. CDR3 in DNA: TGCAGCGTTGAAGGAGGTCAGGGGCCCGGGAAGTGGATTCAGTACTTC. Translated: CSVEGGQGPGKWIQYF.

The chain employs TRBV14 and TRBJ2-7; D is ambiguous. The CDR3 contains 12 residues. In germline, CDR1 is SGHDN, CDR2 FVKESK. Trimming pared 1 base from V and 6 bases from J, leaving 7 bases between. The CDR3, as DNA: TGTGCCAGCAGCCAAGCCTTTCTCGAGCAGTACTTC. Residues: CASSQAFLEQYF.

This sequence joins TRBV28 and TRBJ2-7; TRBD2 aligns across 9 bases. The CDR3 is 17 residues long. The J segment lost 0 bases and the V segment lost 4 bases, leaving 10 bases of the junction unmatched. Germline V gene sequence: CDR1 MDHEN, CDR2 SYDVKM. The CDR3: CASSSPHLAGSSYEQYF. Here the CDR3 DNA reads TGTGCCAGCAGTTCCCCCCACCTAGCGGGAAGCTCCTACGAGCAGTACTTC.

This clone was seen a handful of times. The V call is TRBV5-1, the J call TRBJ2-5; TRBD2 agrees at 14 bases. Losses at the gene ends were 4 bases for V and 5 bases for J; bases not matched to a gene: 10. This CDR3 contains 17 residues. Germline values: CDR1 SGHRS, CDR2 YFSETQ. CDR3 nucleotides: TGCGCCAGCAGCAAGGGACTAGCGGGAGCTGGGACGGAGACCCAGTACTTC. It codes for CASSKGLAGAGTETQYF.

This clone was seen a few times. CDR3 in amino acids: CASNTGLDGYTF. The CDR3 DNA follows: TGTGCCAGCAACACAGGGTTAGATGGCTACACCTTC. J is TRBJ1-2 and V is TRBV7-9; tentative D call: TRBD1 (6 bases). The CDR3 is 12 amino acids. From germline, CDR1 is SEHNR and CDR2 FQNEAQ (reference sequence). V lost 7 bases and J 6 bases, leaving 12 bases between the germline ends.

This chain links TRBV27 with TRBJ2-5; 7 bases are shared with TRBD1. There are 14 residues in the CDR3. V lost 7 bases, J lost 4 bases, and 9 bases stayed unmatched. From germline, CDR1 is MNHEY and CDR2 SMNVEV (reference sequence). The DNA of the CDR3 is TGTGCCAGCAAAGGAACAGGGGTGGGAGAGACCCAGTACTTC. Translating it yields CASKGTGVGETQYF.

The rearrangement joins TRBV11-1 to TRBJ1-1; 7 nucleotides match TRBD1. The CDR3 sequence is 15 residues long. The germline CDR1 and CDR2 sequences are SGHAT and FQDESV (reference sequence). With V trimmed by 2 bases and J by 4 bases, 7 bases remained unmatched. CDR3 region: CASSLPQTGSTEAFF. The CDR3 bases are TGTGCCAGCAGCTTACCCCAGACAGGGAGCACTGAAGCTTTCTTT.

V and J are TRBV28 and TRBJ2-1; weak D call: TRBD2 (5 bases). The CDR3 loop spans 16 amino acids. The V end lost 6 bases, the J end lost 5 bases, and 20 bases lay between the germline ends. CDR1 MDHEN and CDR2 SYDVKM come from the germline V gene. CDR3 in DNA: TGTGCCAGCAGCCTATCGGACGGGATCCTAGACAATGAGCAGTTCTTC. Amino acid sequence: CASSLSDGILDNEQFF.

The V and J genes are TRBV7-2 and TRBJ2-1; possible D gene TRBD2, 5 bases. Germline CDR1 SGHTA, CDR2 FQGNSA. This CDR3 is 13 amino acids long. Trimming cost V 5 bases and J 2 bases, with 7 bases left between them. CDR3 DNA sequence: TGTGCCAGCAGCAGCGGTGCCTACAATGAGCAGTTCTTC. Its protein is CASSSGAYNEQFF.

This clone was counted a few times. The chain employs TRBV28 and TRBJ2-6, with 8 bases fitting TRBD1. V was pared by 5 bases and J by 0 bases, with 3 bases of the junction left unmatched. The germline CDR1 and CDR2 sequences are MDHEN and SYDVKM. The CDR3 loop spans 16 amino acids. CDR3 in amino acids: CASSGTGYSGANVLTF. The DNA of the CDR3 is TGTGCCAGCAGTGGGACAGGCTACTCTGGGGCCAACGTCCTGACTTTC.